This T cell receptor beta chain comes out of a study of blood T cells in healthy people across ages. Together with a sample-barcoded 5' primer, a J-beta primer mix was included in a second PCR lasting roughly 6 to 12 cycles. CDR3-containing paired-end reads numbered at least 3 million in each sample. A single record per CDR3 protein comes from TCRdb applying MiXCR to the 5' RACE reads. The sample holds around 1,800,000 distinct CDR3 sequences; roughly 43% are singletons and the top ten take approximately 22%. Germline values: CDR1 MDHEN, CDR2 SYDVKM. This CDR3 region has 16 residues. V shed 2 bases and J shed 1 base, with 14 bases lying between them.

This sequence was found in a human donor in good health. Sequencing was carried out using blood. The chain couples TRBV28 to TRBJ2-5, with D perhaps matching TRBD2 (6 bases). This CDR3 is CASSLGPLASQETQYF. In nucleotides, the CDR3 is TGTGCCAGCAGTTTAGGGCCCCTAGCGTCCCAAGAGACCCAGTACTTC.